The 20 T cell receptor beta chains in this list originate from one sample, sequenced in a study of T cells after somatic rescue of genetic block (TCRdb year 2020). Receptor libraries were prepared by the immunoSEQ multiplex PCR assay. As stored in TCRdb, this immuneACCESS dataset retains in-frame rearrangements with V and J assigned. A fraction of the clones does not appear; measured against another copy, unresolved V genes explain less than half of the discrepancy, and the remainder lacks a known reason. For this sample there are 9,500 to 12,000 clones; 78% appear just once. The ten biggest clones cover around 7.9% of the sample. The specimen was peripheral blood mononuclear cells (PBMCs). The receptors were sampled from a boy younger than 18.

The chain links TRBV9 to TRBJ1-1; D remains unclear. CDR1 and CDR2 (germline): SGDLS, YYNGEE. The V end lost 0 bases, the J end lost 0 bases, and 3 bases lay between the germline ends. This CDR3 is 13 amino acids long. In DNA, the CDR3 is TGTGCCAGCAGCGTAGTTCTGAACACTGAAGCTTTCTTT. Residues: CASSVVLNTEAFF.

The chain employs TRBV2 and TRBJ2-1; 10 bases are a match to TRBD1. This CDR3 region has 14 residues. From germline, CDR1 is SNHLY and CDR2 FYNNEI. The V and J ends lost 6 bases and 6 bases, in that order; junction bases with no gene match: 5. The DNA of the CDR3 is TGTGCCAGCAGGGTGGGGGACAGGGGCAATGAGCAGTTCTTC. Translated, it gives CASRVGDRGNEQFF.

The V gene is TRBV5-1, the J gene TRBJ2-3; 11 nucleotides match TRBD2. The CDR3 runs 16 residues. The J segment lost 6 bases and the V segment lost 4 bases, leaving 10 bases of the junction unmatched. In germline, CDR1 is SGHRS, CDR2 YFSETQ. DNA for the CDR3: TGCGCCAGCAGCATTGCACTAGCGGGAGTATCGGATACGCAGTATTTT. Translation gives CASSIALAGVSDTQYF.

Here the CDR3 DNA reads TGTGCCAGCAGACCTAGTTGGGACACCGGGGAGCTGTTTTTT. Its translation is CASRPSWDTGELFF. This chain links TRBV11-1 with TRBJ2-2; D is undetermined. The germline V gene encodes CDR1 SGHAT and CDR2 FQDESV (reference sequence). This CDR3 is built from 14 residues. The ends were cut back, 6 bases at V and 3 bases at J, with 11 bases in the middle.

This sequence joins TRBV5-1 and TRBJ1-1; D might be TRBD1 (5 bases). The CDR3 runs 13 residues. Per germline, CDR1 SGHRS and CDR2 YFSETQ. V gave up 4 bases and J gave up 5 bases, with 12 bases separating them. In DNA, the CDR3 is TGCGCCAGCAGCCCCGTGGGGCAGACTGAAGCTTTCTTT. Translated: CASSPVGQTEAFF.

The V call is TRBV13, the J call TRBJ2-5; D assignment may be TRBD1 or TRBD2 (5 bases each). Germline-derived CDR1 and CDR2 are PRHDT and FYEKMQ (reference sequence). The V gene lost 8 bases and the J gene lost 4 bases, with 8 bases spanning the gap. The CDR3 is made up of 11 amino acids. Here the CDR3 reads CASGTVETQYF. The CDR3 coding sequence is TGTGCCAGCGGGACCGTAGAGACCCAGTACTTC.

The sample holds one count of this clone. This sequence joins TRBV6-6 and TRBJ1-2, with 7 positions matching TRBD1. The CDR3 is 13 residues long. Germline trimming cut 0 bases from V and 8 bases from J; bases unmatched to any gene: 3. Germline V gives CDR1 MNHNY, CDR2 SVGAGI (reference sequence). CDR3 residues: CASSYSQGEGYTF. CDR3 nucleotides: TGTGCCAGCAGTTACTCCCAGGGGGAGGGCTACACCTTC.

This clone came up once. The gene calls are TRBV7-8 and TRBJ2-5; tentatively, D is TRBD2 (6 bases). This CDR3 has 16 residues. Trimming cost V 4 bases and J 3 bases, with 18 bases left between them. Germline V gene data show CDR1 as SGHVS and CDR2 as FQNEAQ. In nucleotides, the CDR3 is TGTGCCAGCAGCTCCCTGGGTTCGGGACTCGAAGAGACCCAGTACTTC. Amino acid sequence: CASSSLGSGLEETQYF. Full variable domain (outside the CDR3, taken from reference TRBV7-8 and TRBJ2-5): GAGVSQSPRYKVAKRGQDVALRCDPISGHVSLFWYQQALGQGPEFLTYFQNEAQLDKSGLPSDRFFAERPEGSVSTLKIQRTQQEDSAVYLCASSSLGSGLEETQYFGPGTRLLVL.

This sequence joins TRBV6-1 and TRBJ2-5; no definite D call. The CDR3 extends over 12 amino acids. The V gene lost 1 base and the J gene lost 5 bases, with 5 bases spanning the gap. CDR1 and CDR2 (germline): MNHNS, SASEGT. The CDR3 DNA reads TGTGCCAGCAGTGAAGTCGGGGAGACCCAGTACTTC. It encodes CASSEVGETQYF.

This clone was seen more than once but under ten times. CDR3 region: CASSQRDGGRESYEQYF. The CDR3 DNA reads TGCGCCAGCAGCCAAAGGGACGGGGGCCGGGAGTCCTACGAGCAGTACTTC. J is TRBJ2-7 and V is TRBV4-3, with D possibly called TRBD1 or TRBD2 (6 bases each). The CDR3 runs to 17 residues. Between the trimmed V and J ends, which lost 2 bases and 1 base, there was a span of 18 bases. Germline CDR1 reads LGHNA; CDR2 reads YSLEER.

The chain recombines TRBV27 with TRBJ2-2, with 9 bases matching TRBD1. The V gene's germline CDR1 is MNHEY and CDR2 SMNVEV (reference sequence). Losses at the gene ends were 5 bases for V and 6 bases for J; bases not matched to a gene: 7. The CDR3 is made up of 15 amino acids. The CDR3 is CASSPPRDRAGELFF. In DNA form, the CDR3 reads TGTGCCAGCAGTCCCCCCCGGGACAGGGCCGGGGAGCTGTTTTTT.

The chain joins TRBV10-1 to TRBJ1-4; D is perhaps TRBD1 (5 bases). V lost 8 bases and J 2 bases, leaving 12 bases between the germline ends. Germline V CDR1 and CDR2: WNHNN, SYGVQD (reference sequence). The CDR3 runs 14 residues. CDR3 sequence reads: CASARVWTNEKLFF. The CDR3 DNA reads as TGCGCCAGCGCCAGGGTTTGGACTAATGAAAAACTGTTTTTT.

The J gene is TRBJ1-2, the V gene TRBV6-6; D perhaps matches TRBD1 (5 bases). In germline, CDR1 is MNHNY, CDR2 SVGAGI (reference sequence). V was pared by 10 bases and J by 7 bases, with 22 bases between. CDR3 length: 14 residues. The CDR3 region has the DNA TGTGCCAACCGTCCGGACTCTTCCCAGGGTGGCTACACCTTC. Translating it yields CANRPDSSQGGYTF.

The chain joins TRBV14 to TRBJ2-1; TRBD1 agrees at 12 bases. Losses at the gene ends were 4 bases for V and 7 bases for J; bases not matched to a gene: 8. The CDR3 extends over 16 amino acids. Germline values: CDR1 SGHDN, CDR2 FVKESK. DNA for the CDR3: TGTGCCAGCAGCCTACCCGCGGGACAGGGGGCGAATGAGCAGTTCTTC. Translated, it gives CASSLPAGQGANEQFF.

The rearrangement joins TRBV19 to TRBJ1-1; 11 positions match TRBD1. Germline V CDR1 and CDR2: LNHDA, SQIVND (reference sequence). Losses at the gene ends were 6 bases for V and 2 bases for J; bases not matched to a gene: 11. The CDR3 extends over 17 amino acids. Here the CDR3 reads CASRARGTGGKNTEAFF. CDR3 coding DNA: TGTGCCAGTAGGGCTCGTGGGACAGGGGGTAAAAACACTGAAGCTTTCTTT.

In its sample, this clone was seen a few times. The chain couples TRBV29-1 to TRBJ2-1; D unclear. Germline V gene sequence: CDR1 SQVTM, CDR2 ANQGSEA. V gave up 0 bases and J gave up 4 bases, with 7 bases separating them. This CDR3 is 13 amino acids long. The CDR3 reads CSVEDRRYNEQFF. CDR3 nucleotides: TGCAGCGTTGAAGATAGGCGGTACAATGAGCAGTTCTTC.

On this clone: One junction end does not reproduce the germline sequence, and a read error may be involved. The chain is built from TRBV11-1 and TRBJ1-2; maybe TRBD1 (6 bases). In germline, CDR1 is SGHAT, CDR2 FQDESV (reference sequence). This CDR3 spans 15 amino acids. DNA of the CDR3: TGTGCCAGCAGCCCGTACAGGGAGGCTAACTATGACTACACCTTC. Its translation: CASSPYREANYDYTF.

The rearrangement uses TRBV5-5 and TRBJ2-1; 7 bases are a match to TRBD2. The CDR3 spans 17 residues. V lost 0 bases and J lost 5; bases outside the gene matches: 11. Per germline, CDR1 SGHKS and CDR2 YYEKEE (reference sequence). The CDR3 loop reads CASSLALAGAINNEQFF. In DNA, the CDR3 is TGTGCCAGCAGCTTGGCCCTTGCGGGAGCTATCAACAATGAGCAGTTCTTC.

The chain uses TRBV6-1 and TRBJ2-2; D uncertain. The CDR3 is made up of 15 amino acids. The germline V gene encodes CDR1 MNHNS and CDR2 SASEGT. Trimming stripped 11 bases from V and 1 base from J, with 17 bases between. CDR3 nucleotides: TGTGCCGGCGCTTTCCTCAAACAGAACACCGGGGAGCTGTTTTTT. The encoded protein is CAGAFLKQNTGELFF.

The chain carries TRBV6-1 and TRBJ1-2; D unresolved. Trimming left V 5 bases short and J 2 bases short, with 12 bases between. The germline gives CDR1 MNHNS, CDR2 SASEGT. This CDR3 contains 14 residues. The CDR3 loop reads CASSSPPANYGYTF. The DNA of the CDR3 is TGTGCCAGCAGTTCCCCCCCAGCCAACTATGGCTACACCTTC.